This is a list of T cell receptor beta chains from one sample in a study of shared clonotypes between healthy human individuals. TCRdb's table, derived via immunoSEQ multiplex PCR, lists solely in-frame clones and lacks some. Of around 2,000,000 clones listed, 85% to 95% were seen once; the top ten hold around 1.2%. The sequencing input was naive CD8+ T cells sorted from blood. The source is a young man in good health. Each CDR3 is given with its conserved first and last residue. The D gene is left open where the match is weak. Size values are once, few and many counts, or a class for expanded clones, and some rows have none.

J gene: TRBJ2-7
V gene: TRBV6-5
clone size: once
D gene: -
CDR3 DNA: TGTGCCAGCAGTTCGGAGATCTACGAGCAGTACTTC
CDR3 protein: CASSSEIYEQYF

J gene: TRBJ2-7
V gene: TRBV6-5
clone size: -
D gene: TRBD1
CDR3 DNA: TGTGCCAGCAGTTACTCAGGGGGCGAGGACGAGCAGTACTTC
CDR3 protein: CASSYSGGEDEQYF

J gene: TRBJ2-7
V gene: TRBV6-5
clone size: -
D gene: -
CDR3 DNA: TGTGCCAGCAGCCACCGGGACCGCTCCTACGAGCAGTACTTC
CDR3 protein: CASSHRDRSYEQYF

J gene: TRBJ2-7
V gene: TRBV6-1
clone size: -
D gene: -
CDR3 DNA: TGTGCCAGCAGTGACGTCGGACAGAAGATCTACGAGCAGTACTTC
CDR3 protein: CASSDVGQKIYEQYF

J gene: TRBJ1-6
V gene: TRBV2
clone size: few
D gene: -
CDR3 DNA: TGTGCCAGCAGCCCCGGGCCCTATTCACCCCTCCACTTT
CDR3 protein: CASSPGPYSPLHF

J gene: TRBJ1-1
V gene: TRBV19
clone size: -
D gene: TRBD1
CDR3 DNA: TGTGCCAGTAGTATAGGGATAGAGGGGGCGGATGAAGCTTTCTTT
CDR3 protein: CASSIGIEGADEAFF

J gene: TRBJ1-1
V gene: TRBV2
clone size: -
D gene: TRBD1
CDR3 DNA: TGTGCCAGCAGGGGGACAGTAGTCGTTGACACTGAAGCTTTCTTT
CDR3 protein: CASRGTVVVDTEAFF

J gene: TRBJ2-1
V gene: TRBV29-1
clone size: -
D gene: TRBD1
CDR3 DNA: TGCAGCGTCTTGGACAGGGCTGGCGCTCCACCCGACAATGAGCAGTTCTTC
CDR3 protein: CSVLDRAGAPPDNEQFF

J gene: TRBJ2-7
V gene: TRBV6-6
clone size: -
D gene: -
CDR3 DNA: TGTGCCAGCAGCTCCCCGGGGGAAGAGCAGTACTTC
CDR3 protein: CASSSPGEEQYF

J gene: TRBJ2-5
V gene: TRBV10-1
clone size: -
D gene: TRBD2
CDR3 DNA: TGCGCCAGCAGTGAGGGACTAGCAGAGACCCAGTACTTC
CDR3 protein: CASSEGLAETQYF

J gene: TRBJ2-7
V gene: TRBV7-6
clone size: -
D gene: TRBD2
CDR3 DNA: TGTGCCAGCAGCGGACTAGCGGACACTGCTTACTACGAGCAGTACTTC
CDR3 protein: CASSGLADTAYYEQYF

J gene: TRBJ2-2
V gene: TRBV5-4
clone size: -
D gene: TRBD2
CDR3 DNA: TGTGCCAGCAGCTTAATGGCGGGAGGGCCCACCGGGGAGCTGTTTTTT
CDR3 protein: CASSLMAGGPTGELFF

J gene: TRBJ1-1
V gene: TRBV6-4
clone size: -
D gene: TRBD1
CDR3 DNA: TGTGCCAGCAGCTTTCTGCACCCGGGACAGACGAACACTGAAGCTTTCTTT
CDR3 protein: CASSFLHPGQTNTEAFF

J gene: TRBJ2-7
V gene: TRBV14
clone size: -
D gene: TRBD2
CDR3 DNA: TGTGCCAGCAGCCATACCTCTAGCGGGATTGTATCCTACGAGCAGTACTTC
CDR3 protein: CASSHTSSGIVSYEQYF

J gene: TRBJ2-7
V gene: TRBV11-2
clone size: -
D gene: -
CDR3 DNA: TGTGCCAGCAGCTTAGATCTGTCAGGGGACTACTACGAGCAGTACTTC
CDR3 protein: CASSLDLSGDYYEQYF

J gene: TRBJ2-1
V gene: TRBV7-9
clone size: -
D gene: -
CDR3 DNA: TGTGCCAGCAGCTCAAACCTGGGAGATGAGCAGTTCTTC
CDR3 protein: CASSSNLGDEQFF

J gene: TRBJ2-7
V gene: TRBV28
clone size: -
D gene: TRBD2
CDR3 DNA: TGTGCCAGCAGCCGGCGAGGGGGACTAGTGGGGTCCGAGCAGTACTTC
CDR3 protein: CASSRRGGLVGSEQYF

J gene: TRBJ2-3
V gene: TRBV25-1
clone size: -
D gene: TRBD2
CDR3 DNA: TGTGCCAGCAGTGAATGGACCCAGGGAGGGGATACGCAGTATTTT
CDR3 protein: CASSEWTQGGDTQYF

J gene: TRBJ1-1
V gene: TRBV4-1
clone size: -
D gene: TRBD1
CDR3 DNA: TGCGCCAGCAGCCAAACAGGGGTCACTGAAGCTTTCTTT
CDR3 protein: CASSQTGVTEAFF

J gene: TRBJ2-1
V gene: TRBV6-6
clone size: -
D gene: -
CDR3 DNA: TGTGCCAGCAGTAGCGGGTCAGTTGAGCAGTTCTTC
CDR3 protein: CASSSGSVEQFF

J gene: TRBJ1-1
V gene: TRBV6-1
clone size: -
D gene: -
CDR3 DNA: TGTGCCAGCATTCGGAGGACCGGACTGGAAGCTTTCTTT
CDR3 protein: CASIRRTGLEAFF

J gene: TRBJ2-7
V gene: TRBV9
clone size: -
D gene: TRBD1
CDR3 DNA: TGTGCCAGCAGCGTAGCGGGGACAGACGAGCAGTACTTC
CDR3 protein: CASSVAGTDEQYF

J gene: TRBJ1-1
V gene: TRBV4-1
clone size: -
D gene: -
CDR3 DNA: TGCGCCAGCAGCCAAGGGGGTGTTTGGCAAACGAACACTGAAGCTTTCTTT
CDR3 protein: CASSQGGVWQTNTEAFF

J gene: TRBJ1-2
V gene: TRBV5-6
clone size: -
D gene: -
CDR3 DNA: TGTGCCAGCAGCTTGCGAGACTATGGCTACACCTTC
CDR3 protein: CASSLRDYGYTF

J gene: TRBJ1-1
V gene: TRBV7-8
clone size: -
D gene: -
CDR3 DNA: TGTGCCAGCAGCTTAGTTAGGGCCGGGTGGAACACTGAAGCTTTCTTT
CDR3 protein: CASSLVRAGWNTEAFF

J gene: TRBJ1-6
V gene: TRBV4-2
clone size: -
D gene: -
CDR3 DNA: TGTGCCAGCAGCCAAGACGGACCAGGGATTAGGGGCTCCTATAATTCACCCCTCCACTTT
CDR3 protein: CASSQDGPGIRGSYNSPLHF

J gene: TRBJ2-3
V gene: TRBV2
clone size: -
D gene: TRBD2
CDR3 DNA: TGTGCCAGCAGTGAAGGGCTAGCGGGCACAGATACGCAGTATTTT
CDR3 protein: CASSEGLAGTDTQYF

J gene: TRBJ2-3
V gene: TRBV5-6
clone size: -
D gene: -
CDR3 DNA: TGTGCCAGCAGCTACTTCACAGATACGCAGTATTTT
CDR3 protein: CASSYFTDTQYF

J gene: TRBJ1-1
V gene: TRBV6-5
clone size: -
D gene: TRBD1
CDR3 DNA: TGTGCCAGCAGTTACTCGACTGCGGCAGGGGGCACTGAAGCTTTCTTT
CDR3 protein: CASSYSTAAGGTEAFF

J gene: TRBJ1-4
V gene: TRBV6-5
clone size: once
D gene: -
CDR3 DNA: TGTGCCAGCAGTTACCTGACAGCAACTAATGAAAAACTGTTTTTT
CDR3 protein: CASSYLTATNEKLFF

J gene: TRBJ2-5
V gene: TRBV4-1
clone size: -
D gene: TRBD2
CDR3 DNA: TGCGCCAGCAGCACTCGACTAGCAGACCAAGAGACCCAGTACTTC
CDR3 protein: CASSTRLADQETQYF

J gene: TRBJ2-7
V gene: TRBV11-2
clone size: -
D gene: -
CDR3 DNA: TGTGCCAGCAGCTTGGCCCCAGGGTACGAGCAGTACTTC
CDR3 protein: CASSLAPGYEQYF

J gene: TRBJ2-3
V gene: TRBV11-2
clone size: -
D gene: -
CDR3 DNA: TGTGCCAGCAGCCTAGGGACAATAAGGGGCCTCACAGATACGCAGTATTTT
CDR3 protein: CASSLGTIRGLTDTQYF

J gene: TRBJ2-7
V gene: TRBV5-1
clone size: once
D gene: TRBD2
CDR3 DNA: TGCGCCAGCAGCCCGGGACTAGCGGGGACTCTCTACGAGCAGTACTTC
CDR3 protein: CASSPGLAGTLYEQYF

J gene: TRBJ1-5
V gene: TRBV4-1
clone size: -
D gene: TRBD1
CDR3 DNA: TGCGCCAGCAGCCTATACCCCGAACCGACAGGGGGCAATCAGCCCCAGCATTTT
CDR3 protein: CASSLYPEPTGGNQPQHF

J gene: TRBJ2-7
V gene: TRBV27
clone size: -
D gene: -
CDR3 DNA: TGTGCCAGCGCGGACAGTATCTCCTACGAGCAGTACTTC
CDR3 protein: CASADSISYEQYF

J gene: TRBJ1-1
V gene: TRBV7-9
clone size: -
D gene: TRBD1
CDR3 DNA: TGTGCCAGCAGCTTCAGTCCGACAGGGTCGAACACTGAAGCTTTCTTT
CDR3 protein: CASSFSPTGSNTEAFF

J gene: TRBJ2-7
V gene: TRBV25-1
clone size: once
D gene: -
CDR3 DNA: TGTGCCAGCAGTGTTCTTCCCGGGGTGGGCTACGAGCAGTACTTC
CDR3 protein: CASSVLPGVGYEQYF

J gene: TRBJ2-2
V gene: TRBV19
clone size: -
D gene: TRBD2
CDR3 DNA: TGTGCCAGTACCAACCTGCTAGCGGGGCAGTTGAACACCGGGGAGCTGTTTTTT
CDR3 protein: CASTNLLAGQLNTGELFF